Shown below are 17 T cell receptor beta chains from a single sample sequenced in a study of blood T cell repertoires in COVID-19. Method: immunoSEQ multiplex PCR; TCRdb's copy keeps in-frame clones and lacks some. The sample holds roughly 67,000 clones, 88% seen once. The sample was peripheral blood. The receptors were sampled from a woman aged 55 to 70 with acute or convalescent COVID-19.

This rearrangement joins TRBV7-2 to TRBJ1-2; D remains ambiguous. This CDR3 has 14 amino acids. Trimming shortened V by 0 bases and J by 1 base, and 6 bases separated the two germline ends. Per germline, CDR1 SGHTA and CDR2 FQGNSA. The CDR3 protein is CASSLAAFNYGYTF. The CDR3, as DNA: TGTGCCAGCAGCTTAGCAGCCTTTAACTATGGCTACACCTTC. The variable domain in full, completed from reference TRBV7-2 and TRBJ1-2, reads GAGVSQSPSNKVTEKGKDVELRCDPISGHTALYWYRQSLGQGLEFLIYFQGNSAPDKSGLPSDRFSAERTGGSVSTLTIQRTQQEDSAVYLCASSLAAFNYGYTFGSGTRLTVV.

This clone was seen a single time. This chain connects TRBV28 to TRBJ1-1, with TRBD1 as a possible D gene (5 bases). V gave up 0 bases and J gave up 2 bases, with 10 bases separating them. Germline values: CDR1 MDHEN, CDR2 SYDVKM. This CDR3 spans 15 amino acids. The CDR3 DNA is TGTGCCAGCAGTTTATGGCGGGGCCGAAACACTGAAGCTTTCTTT. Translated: CASSLWRGRNTEAFF.

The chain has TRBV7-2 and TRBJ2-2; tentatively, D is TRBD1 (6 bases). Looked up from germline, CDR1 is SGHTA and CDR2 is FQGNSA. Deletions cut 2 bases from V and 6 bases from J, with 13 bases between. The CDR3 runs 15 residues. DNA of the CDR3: TGTGCCAGCAGCTTAAGACCGACAGGCCCCGGGGAGCTGTTTTTT. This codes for CASSLRPTGPGELFF.

The CDR3, as DNA: TGTGCCAGTAGGAACCCGGGACAGGGGAGGTCTGGGGCCAACGTCCTGACTTTC. Translating it yields CASRNPGQGRSGANVLTF. This chain uses TRBV19 with TRBJ2-6, with 10 bases identical to TRBD1. V was clipped by 6 bases and J by 1 base; unmatched bases: 9. The CDR3 covers 18 residues. Germline V gene lookup returns CDR1 LNHDA and CDR2 SQIVND (reference sequence).

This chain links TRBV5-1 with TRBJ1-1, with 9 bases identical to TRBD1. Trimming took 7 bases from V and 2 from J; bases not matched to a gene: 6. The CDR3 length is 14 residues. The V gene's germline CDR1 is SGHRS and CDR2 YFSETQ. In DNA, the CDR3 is TGCGCCAGCTGCGCGGGACAGGGAAACACTGAAGCTTTCTTT. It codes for CASCAGQGNTEAFF.

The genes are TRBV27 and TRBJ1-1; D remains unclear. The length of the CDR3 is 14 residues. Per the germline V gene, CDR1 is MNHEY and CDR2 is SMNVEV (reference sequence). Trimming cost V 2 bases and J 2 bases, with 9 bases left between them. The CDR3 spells CASSLDRGNTEAFF. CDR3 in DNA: TGTGCCAGCAGTTTAGACCGAGGAAACACTGAAGCTTTCTTT.

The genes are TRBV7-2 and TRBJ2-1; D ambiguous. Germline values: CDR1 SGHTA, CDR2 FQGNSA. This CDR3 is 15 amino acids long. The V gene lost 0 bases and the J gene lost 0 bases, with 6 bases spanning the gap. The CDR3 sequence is CASSLAESSYNEQFF. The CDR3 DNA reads TGTGCCAGCAGCTTAGCGGAGAGCTCCTACAATGAGCAGTTCTTC. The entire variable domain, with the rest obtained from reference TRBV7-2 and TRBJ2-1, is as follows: GAGVSQSPSNKVTEKGKDVELRCDPISGHTALYWYRQSLGQGLEFLIYFQGNSAPDKSGLPSDRFSAERTGGSVSTLTIQRTQQEDSAVYLCASSLAESSYNEQFFGPGTRLTVL.

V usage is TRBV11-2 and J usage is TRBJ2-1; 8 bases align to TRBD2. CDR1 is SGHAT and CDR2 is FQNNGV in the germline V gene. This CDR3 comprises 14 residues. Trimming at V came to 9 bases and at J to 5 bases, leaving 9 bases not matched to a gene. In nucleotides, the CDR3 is TGTGCCAGTCAGTTAGCGGGGCTAAACAATGAGCAGTTCTTC. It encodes CASQLAGLNNEQFF. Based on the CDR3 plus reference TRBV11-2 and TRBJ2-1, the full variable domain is EAGVAQSPRYKIIEKRQSVAFWCNPISGHATLYWYQQILGQGPKLLIQFQNNGVVDDSQLPKDRFSAERLKGVDSTLKIQPAKLEDSAVYLCASQLAGLNNEQFFGPGTRLTVL.

The CDR3 coding sequence is TGCGCCAGCAGCCCGACAGAAATCCGCACCGGGGAGCTGTTTTTT. Its translation is CASSPTEIRTGELFF. V and J are TRBV5-1 and TRBJ2-2; D is perhaps TRBD1 (5 bases). Germline CDR1 is SGHRS and CDR2 is YFSETQ. This CDR3 comprises 15 residues. V was shortened by 4 bases and J by 4 bases, with 14 bases between the two germline ends.

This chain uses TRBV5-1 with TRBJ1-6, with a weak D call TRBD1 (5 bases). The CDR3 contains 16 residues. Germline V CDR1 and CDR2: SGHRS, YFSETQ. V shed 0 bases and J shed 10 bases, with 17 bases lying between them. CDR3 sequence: CASSLGRGVQGSPLHF. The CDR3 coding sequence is TGCGCCAGCAGCTTGGGCCGGGGGGTCCAGGGATCACCCCTCCACTTT.

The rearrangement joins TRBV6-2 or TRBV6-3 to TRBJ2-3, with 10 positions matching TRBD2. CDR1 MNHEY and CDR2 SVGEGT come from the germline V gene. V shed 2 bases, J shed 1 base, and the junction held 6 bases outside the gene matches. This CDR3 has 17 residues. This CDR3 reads CASSYSGGALGTDTQYF. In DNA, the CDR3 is TGTGCCAGCAGTTACAGCGGGGGGGCTCTCGGCACAGATACGCAGTATTTT.

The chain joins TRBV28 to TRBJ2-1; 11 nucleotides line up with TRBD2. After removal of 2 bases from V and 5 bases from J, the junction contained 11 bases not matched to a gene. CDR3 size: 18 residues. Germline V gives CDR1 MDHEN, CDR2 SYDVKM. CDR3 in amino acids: CASSLLQTGTSGNNEQFF. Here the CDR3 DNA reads TGTGCCAGCAGTTTACTTCAAACCGGGACTAGCGGCAACAATGAGCAGTTCTTC.

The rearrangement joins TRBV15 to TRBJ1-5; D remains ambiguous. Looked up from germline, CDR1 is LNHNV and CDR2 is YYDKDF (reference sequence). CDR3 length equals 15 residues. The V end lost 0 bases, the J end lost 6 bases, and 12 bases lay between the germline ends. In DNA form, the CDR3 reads TGTGCCACCAGCAGAGATCAGATTCCGGGTCAGCCCCAGCATTTT. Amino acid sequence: CATSRDQIPGQPQHF.

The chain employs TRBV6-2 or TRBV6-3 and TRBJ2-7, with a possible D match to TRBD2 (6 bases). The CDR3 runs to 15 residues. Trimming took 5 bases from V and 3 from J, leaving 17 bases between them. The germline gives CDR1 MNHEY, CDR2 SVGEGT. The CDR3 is CASSHPIPSDYEQYV. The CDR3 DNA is TGTGCCAGCAGTCACCCCATCCCTAGCGACTACGAGCAGTACGTC.

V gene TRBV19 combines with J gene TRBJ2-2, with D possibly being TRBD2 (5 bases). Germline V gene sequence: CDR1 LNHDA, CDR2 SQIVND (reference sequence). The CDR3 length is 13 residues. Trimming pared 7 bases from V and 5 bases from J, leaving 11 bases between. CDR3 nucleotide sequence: TGTGCCAGTAAGAAGTCGGGGACCGGGGAGCTGTTTTTT. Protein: CASKKSGTGELFF.

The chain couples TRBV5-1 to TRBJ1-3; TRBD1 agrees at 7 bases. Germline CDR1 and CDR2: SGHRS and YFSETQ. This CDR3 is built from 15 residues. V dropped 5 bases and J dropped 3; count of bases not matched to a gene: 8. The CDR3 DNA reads TGCGCCAGCAGTCCCTCAGGGGGAGGTGGAAACACCATATATTTT. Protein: CASSPSGGGGNTIYF.

The chain's CDR3 is CASSPTGRAPNYGYTF. CDR3 DNA: TGTGCCAGCTCACCAACAGGGAGGGCACCCAACTATGGCTACACCTTC. The gene calls are TRBV18 and TRBJ1-2; D perhaps matches TRBD1 (6 bases). Trimming took 2 bases from V and 2 from J, leaving 15 bases between them. The germline CDR1 and CDR2 sequences are KGHSH and LQKENI. The CDR3 totals 16 residues.